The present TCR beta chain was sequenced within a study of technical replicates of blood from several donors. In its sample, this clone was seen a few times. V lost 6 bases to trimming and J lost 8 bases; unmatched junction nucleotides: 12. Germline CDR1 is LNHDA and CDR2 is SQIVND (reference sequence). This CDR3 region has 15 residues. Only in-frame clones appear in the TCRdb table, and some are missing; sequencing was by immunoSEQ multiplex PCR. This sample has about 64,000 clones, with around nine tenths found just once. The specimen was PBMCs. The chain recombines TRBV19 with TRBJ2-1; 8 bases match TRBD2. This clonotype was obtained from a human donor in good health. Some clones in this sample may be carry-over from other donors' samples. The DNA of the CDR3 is TGTGCCAGTAGCAGCGGGAGCGTCTTTACCGATGAGCAGTTCTTC. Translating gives CASSSGSVFTDEQFF.